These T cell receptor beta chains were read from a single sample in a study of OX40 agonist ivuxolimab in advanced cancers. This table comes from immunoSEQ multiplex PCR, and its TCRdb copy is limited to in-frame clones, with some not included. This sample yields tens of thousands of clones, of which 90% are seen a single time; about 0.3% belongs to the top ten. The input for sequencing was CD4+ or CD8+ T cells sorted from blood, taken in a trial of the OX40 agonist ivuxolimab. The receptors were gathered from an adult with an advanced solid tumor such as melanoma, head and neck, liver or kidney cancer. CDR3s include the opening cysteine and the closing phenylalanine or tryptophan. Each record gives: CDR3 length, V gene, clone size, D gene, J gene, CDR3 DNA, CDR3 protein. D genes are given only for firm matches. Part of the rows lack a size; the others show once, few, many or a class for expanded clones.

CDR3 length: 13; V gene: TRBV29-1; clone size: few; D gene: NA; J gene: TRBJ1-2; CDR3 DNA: TGCAGCGTTGGGGAAGGGCAGTTCACGGGCTACACCTTC; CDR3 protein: CSVGEGQFTGYTF
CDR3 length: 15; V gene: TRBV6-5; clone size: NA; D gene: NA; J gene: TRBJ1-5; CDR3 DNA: TGTGCCAGCAGTTACTCGACGGATAGCAATCAGCCCCAGCATTTT; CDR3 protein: CASSYSTDSNQPQHF
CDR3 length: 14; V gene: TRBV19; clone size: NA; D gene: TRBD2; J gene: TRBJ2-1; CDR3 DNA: TGTGCCAGTAGTATGATAACTGGGGAGGGTGAGCAGTTCTTC; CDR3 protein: CASSMITGEGEQFF
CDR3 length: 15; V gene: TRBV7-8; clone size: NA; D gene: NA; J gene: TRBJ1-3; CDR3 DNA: TGTGCCAGCGTACGGGGCGCTAACTCTGGAAACACCATATATTTT; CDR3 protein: CASVRGANSGNTIYF
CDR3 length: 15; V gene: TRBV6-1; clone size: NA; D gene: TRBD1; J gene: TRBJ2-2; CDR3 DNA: TGTGCCAAGCCGGGACAGGGAGGGATGGACGGGGAGCTGTTTTTT; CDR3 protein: CAKPGQGGMDGELFF
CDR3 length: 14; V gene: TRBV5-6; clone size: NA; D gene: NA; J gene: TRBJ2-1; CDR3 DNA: TGTGCCAGCAGCTTAGCTGAGCCGGTCAATGAGCAGTTCTTC; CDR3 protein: CASSLAEPVNEQFF
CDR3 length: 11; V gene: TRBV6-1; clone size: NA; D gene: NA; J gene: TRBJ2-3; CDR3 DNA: TGTGCCAGCACCAACGTAGATACGCAGTATTTT; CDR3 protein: CASTNVDTQYF
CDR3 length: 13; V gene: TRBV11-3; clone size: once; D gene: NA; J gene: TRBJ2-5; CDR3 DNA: TGTGCCAGCAGCTCCGGAGCTCAAGAGACCCAGTACTTC; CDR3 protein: CASSSGAQETQYF
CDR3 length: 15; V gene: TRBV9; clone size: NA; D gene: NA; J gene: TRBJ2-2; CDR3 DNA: TGTGCCAGCGGGTCAGGGCCAGCGAACACCGGGGAGCTGTTTTTT; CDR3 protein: CASGSGPANTGELFF
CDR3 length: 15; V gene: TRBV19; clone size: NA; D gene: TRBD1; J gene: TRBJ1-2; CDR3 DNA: TGTGCCAGTAGTGATCGGGACAGATTAAACTATGGCTACACCTTC; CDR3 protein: CASSDRDRLNYGYTF
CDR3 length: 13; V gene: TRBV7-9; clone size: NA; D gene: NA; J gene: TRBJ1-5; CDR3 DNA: TGTGCCAGCAGCTTAGAGGGCCCGGGGGACCAGCATTTT; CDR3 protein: CASSLEGPGDQHF
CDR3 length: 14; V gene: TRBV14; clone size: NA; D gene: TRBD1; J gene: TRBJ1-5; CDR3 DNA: TGTGCCAGCAGACGACAGGGGAGTGATCAGCCCCAGCATTTT; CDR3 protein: CASRRQGSDQPQHF
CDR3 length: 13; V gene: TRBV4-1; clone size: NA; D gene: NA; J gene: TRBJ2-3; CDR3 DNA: TGCGCCAGCAGCCGTGCAGTCACAGATACGCAGTATTTT; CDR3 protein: CASSRAVTDTQYF
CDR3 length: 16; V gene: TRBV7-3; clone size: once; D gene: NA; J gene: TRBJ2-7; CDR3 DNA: TGTGCCAGCAGTGAGGGTTCCAGTTTCTCCTCCTACGAGCAGTACTTC; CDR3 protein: CASSEGSSFSSYEQYF
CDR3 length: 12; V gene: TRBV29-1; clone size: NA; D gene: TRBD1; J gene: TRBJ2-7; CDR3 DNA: TGCAGCGCGCACAGGGGCCAATCCGAGCAGTACTTC; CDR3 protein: CSAHRGQSEQYF
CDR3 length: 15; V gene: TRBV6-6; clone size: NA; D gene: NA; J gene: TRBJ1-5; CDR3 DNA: TGTGCCAGCAGTTGGAGCCTCCCAACCGGTCAGCCCCAGCATTTT; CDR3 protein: CASSWSLPTGQPQHF
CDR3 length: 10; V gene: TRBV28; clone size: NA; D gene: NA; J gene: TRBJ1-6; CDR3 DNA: TGTGCCAGCGGAAGGCAACCCCTCCACTTT; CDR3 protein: CASGRQPLHF
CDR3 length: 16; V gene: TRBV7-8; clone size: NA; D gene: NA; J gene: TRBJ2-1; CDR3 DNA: TGTGCCAGCAGCTCCGTCACAGGGAGCTCCTACAATGAGCAGTTCTTC; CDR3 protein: CASSSVTGSSYNEQFF
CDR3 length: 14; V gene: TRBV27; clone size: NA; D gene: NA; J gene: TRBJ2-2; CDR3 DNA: TGTGCCAGCGGCCGAACTGGGGCCACCGGGGAGCTGTTTTTT; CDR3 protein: CASGRTGATGELFF
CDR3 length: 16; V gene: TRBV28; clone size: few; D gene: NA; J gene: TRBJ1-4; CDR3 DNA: TGTGCCAGCAGTACAGTTGGGACCCCACAGTGGGAAAAACTGTTTTTT; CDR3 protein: CASSTVGTPQWEKLFF
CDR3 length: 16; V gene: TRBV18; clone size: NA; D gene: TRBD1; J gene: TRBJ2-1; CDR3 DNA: TGTGCCAGCTCACCCCTGGACAGGGGCTCCTACAATGAGCAGTTCTTC; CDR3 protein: CASSPLDRGSYNEQFF
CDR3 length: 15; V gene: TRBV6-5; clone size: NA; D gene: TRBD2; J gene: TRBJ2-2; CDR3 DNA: TGTGCCAGCAAACCTAGCGGGGGACCCACCGGGGAGCTGTTTTTT; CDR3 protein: CASKPSGGPTGELFF
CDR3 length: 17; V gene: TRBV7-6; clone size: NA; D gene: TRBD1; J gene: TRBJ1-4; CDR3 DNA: TGTGCCAGCAGCTCCGGAAAAAGACAGGGGGGGAATGAAAAACTGTTTTTT; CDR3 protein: CASSSGKRQGGNEKLFF
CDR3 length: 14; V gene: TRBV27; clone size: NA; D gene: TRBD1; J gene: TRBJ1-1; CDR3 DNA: TGTGCCAGCTTCCAACAGGGGAGTAACACTGAAGCTTTCTTT; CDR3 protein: CASFQQGSNTEAFF
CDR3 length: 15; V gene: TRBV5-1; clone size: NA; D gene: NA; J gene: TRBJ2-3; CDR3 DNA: TGCGCCAGCAGCTTGTCGGGGTACGGCACAGATACGCAGTATTTT; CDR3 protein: CASSLSGYGTDTQYF
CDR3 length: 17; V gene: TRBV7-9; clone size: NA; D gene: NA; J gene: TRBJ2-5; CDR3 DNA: TGTGCCAGCAGCTTAGCGCGGGACTTAGTGGGGCAAGAGACCCAGTACTTC; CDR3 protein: CASSLARDLVGQETQYF
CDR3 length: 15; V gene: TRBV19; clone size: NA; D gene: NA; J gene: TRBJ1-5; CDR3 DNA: TGTGCCAGTAGTATACCCCCCCCTAACAATCAGCCCCAGCATTTT; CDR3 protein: CASSIPPPNNQPQHF
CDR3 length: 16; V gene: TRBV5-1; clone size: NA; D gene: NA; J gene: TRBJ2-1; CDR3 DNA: TGCGCCAGCAGAGAGCCGGGGGCGAGCTCCTACAATGAGCAGTTCTTC; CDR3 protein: CASREPGASSYNEQFF
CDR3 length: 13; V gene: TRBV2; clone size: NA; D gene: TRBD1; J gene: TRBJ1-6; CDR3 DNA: TGTGCCAGCAGAGGGGACAGCGGTTCACCCCTCCACTTT; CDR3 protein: CASRGDSGSPLHF
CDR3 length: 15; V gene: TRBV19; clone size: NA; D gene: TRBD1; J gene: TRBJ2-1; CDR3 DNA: TGTGCCAGTAGTAGGGGACAGGACTTTTACAATGAGCAGTTCTTC; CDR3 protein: CASSRGQDFYNEQFF
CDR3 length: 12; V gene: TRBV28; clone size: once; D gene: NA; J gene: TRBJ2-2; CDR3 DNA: TGTGCCAGCAGAAGGAACACCGGGGAGCTGTTTTTT; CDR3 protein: CASRRNTGELFF
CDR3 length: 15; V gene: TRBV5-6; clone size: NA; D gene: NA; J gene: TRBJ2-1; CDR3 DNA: TGTGCCAGCAGCGTCCAATCATACTCTTCCAATGAGCAGTTCTTC; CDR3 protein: CASSVQSYSSNEQFF
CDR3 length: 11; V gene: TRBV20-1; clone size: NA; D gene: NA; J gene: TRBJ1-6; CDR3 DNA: TGCAGTGCCGTAAGGGATTCACCCCTCCACTTT; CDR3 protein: CSAVRDSPLHF
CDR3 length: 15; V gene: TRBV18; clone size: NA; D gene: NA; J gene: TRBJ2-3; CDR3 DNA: TGTGCCAGCTCACCACCGGCAGGGACCACAGATACGCAGTATTTT; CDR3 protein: CASSPPAGTTDTQYF
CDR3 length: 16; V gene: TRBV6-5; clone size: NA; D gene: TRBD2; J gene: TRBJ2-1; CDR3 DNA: TGTGCCAGCAGTTACGGTAGCGGGGGGACCTACAATGAGCAGTTCTTC; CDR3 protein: CASSYGSGGTYNEQFF
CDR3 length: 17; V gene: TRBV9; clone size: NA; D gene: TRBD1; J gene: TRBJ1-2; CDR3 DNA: TGTGCCAGCAGCGTAGCTCCGACAGGGGATATTAGCTATGGCTACACCTTC; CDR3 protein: CASSVAPTGDISYGYTF
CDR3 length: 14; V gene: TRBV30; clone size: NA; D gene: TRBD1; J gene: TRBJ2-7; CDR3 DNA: TGTGCCTGGAACCTCGGGACAGTCCCTTACGAGCAGTACTTC; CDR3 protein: CAWNLGTVPYEQYF
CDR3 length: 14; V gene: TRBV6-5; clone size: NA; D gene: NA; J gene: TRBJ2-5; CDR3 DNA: TGTGCCAGCAGTTACTCGGGCTTCGGGGAGACCCAGTACTTC; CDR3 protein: CASSYSGFGETQYF
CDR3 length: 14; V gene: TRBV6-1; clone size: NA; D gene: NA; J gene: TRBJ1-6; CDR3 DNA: TGTGCCAGCAGTGCCACTACGGGCCGTTCACCCCTCCACTTT; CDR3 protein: CASSATTGRSPLHF
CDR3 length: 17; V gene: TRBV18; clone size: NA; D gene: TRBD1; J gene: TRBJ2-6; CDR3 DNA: TGTGCCAGCTCAGGTGCTACAGGGGGCGGTGGGGCCAACGTCCTGACTTTC; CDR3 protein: CASSGATGGGGANVLTF
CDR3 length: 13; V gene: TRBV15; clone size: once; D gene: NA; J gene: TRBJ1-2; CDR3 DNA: TGTGCCACCAGCGGCCGGGACATCTATGGCTACACCTTC; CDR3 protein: CATSGRDIYGYTF
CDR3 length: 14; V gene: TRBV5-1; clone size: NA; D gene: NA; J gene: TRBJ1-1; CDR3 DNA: TGCGCCAGCAGCTTGGCCTTGGGGTCTGGTGAAGCTTTCTTT; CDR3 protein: CASSLALGSGEAFF
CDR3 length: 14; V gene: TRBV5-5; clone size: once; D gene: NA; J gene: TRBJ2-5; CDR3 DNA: TGTGCCAGCAGCTTTCTTCCGTCTCCGGAGACCCAGTACTTC; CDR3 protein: CASSFLPSPETQYF
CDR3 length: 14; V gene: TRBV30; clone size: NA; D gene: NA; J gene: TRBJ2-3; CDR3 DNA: TGTGCCTGGGGGGCCGGTTCTAGCACAGATACGCAGTATTTT; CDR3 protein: CAWGAGSSTDTQYF
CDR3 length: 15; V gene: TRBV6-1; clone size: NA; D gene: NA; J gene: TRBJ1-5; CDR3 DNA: TGTGCCAGCAATATCAACGGGGGCGGCAATCAGCCCCAGCATTTT; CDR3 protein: CASNINGGGNQPQHF
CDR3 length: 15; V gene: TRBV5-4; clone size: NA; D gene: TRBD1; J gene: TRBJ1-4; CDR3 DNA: TGTGCCAGCAGCTTGGGGGACAGGGGGGACGAAAAACTGTTTTTT; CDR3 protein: CASSLGDRGDEKLFF
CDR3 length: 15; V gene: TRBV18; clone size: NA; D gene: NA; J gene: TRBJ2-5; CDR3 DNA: TGTGCCAGCTCACCGACCCAGGACAGTAGGGAGACCCAGTACTTC; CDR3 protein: CASSPTQDSRETQYF
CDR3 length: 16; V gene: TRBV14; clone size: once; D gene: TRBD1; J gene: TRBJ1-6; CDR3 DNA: TGTGCCAGCAGCCAAGTGGGAGGGGACAGCAATTCACCCCTCCACTTT; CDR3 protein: CASSQVGGDSNSPLHF
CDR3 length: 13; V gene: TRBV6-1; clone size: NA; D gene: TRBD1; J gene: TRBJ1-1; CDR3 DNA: TGTGCCAGCTACCGGACAGGGGGCACTGAAGCTTTCTTT; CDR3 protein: CASYRTGGTEAFF